The 17 T cell receptor beta chains reported below all come from one sample, sequenced in a study of identical twins (dated by TCRdb to the mid-2010s). Library construction relied on 5' RACE. The sequencing machine was an Illumina HiSeq 2000. Clones were called with MiXCR by TCRdb after fastp trimmed the public reads at Q25, and only in-frame beta chains were retained. Each CDR3 protein gets just one entry, which takes the most common genes and DNA from the rows behind it. This sample has about 530,000 distinct CDR3 sequences in its table, and 15% of those were observed once. The top ten clonotypes cover about 0.4% of the sample. In addition, the sample was reused for a study of yellow fever vaccine responses in identical twins.

The source material was CD4+ T cells sorted from blood. The receptors here all came from a woman younger than 30 in good health.

In this sample, this clonotype turned up a few times. The J gene is TRBJ2-3, the V gene TRBV12-3 or TRBV12-4; TRBD1 aligns across 11 bases. V shed 5 bases and J 4 bases; nucleotides not matched to a gene: 8. The CDR3 sequence is 16 residues long. CDR3 DNA sequence: TGTGCCAGCAGTCGCTCCGGGACAGGGGGATCAGATACGCAGTATTTT. Its translation: CASSRSGTGGSDTQYF.

In this sample, this clonotype turned up a few times. The gene calls are TRBV29-1 and TRBJ1-6; 7 bases align to TRBD1. V gave up 4 bases and J gave up 7 bases; unmatched junction bases: 4. This CDR3 is built from 13 residues. From germline, CDR1 is SQVTM and CDR2 ANQGSEA. CDR3 bases: TGCAGCGTTGGGACAGGATCGAATTCACCCCTCCACTTT. It is translated as CSVGTGSNSPLHF.

This clonotype appeared a few times. The V and J genes are TRBV28 and TRBJ2-7, with a tentative D call TRBD1 (5 bases). Trimming took off 5 bases at V and 6 bases at J, with 20 bases between the two ends. CDR3 length equals 15 residues. Looked up from germline, CDR1 is MDHEN and CDR2 is SYDVKM. CDR3 residues: CASSLQGSVGVEQYF. DNA of the CDR3: TGTGCCAGCAGTCTCCAGGGCTCGGTTGGTGTCGAGCAGTACTTC.

Here the CDR3 DNA reads TGTGCCAGCAGTTATGACTCCGGGACAGACCTCTCACGGGAGACCCAGTACTTC. Protein sequence: CASSYDSGTDLSRETQYF. The chain carries TRBV3-1 and TRBJ2-5, with 7 bases aligning to TRBD1. The CDR3 loop spans 18 amino acids. V dropped 6 bases and J dropped 5; count of bases not matched to a gene: 21. The V gene's germline CDR1 is LGHDT and CDR2 YNNKEL (reference sequence).

This clonotype was seen more than once but under ten times. The J gene is TRBJ2-5, the V gene TRBV7-9, with 11 bases identical to TRBD1. Germline V gene sequence: CDR1 SEHNR, CDR2 FQNEAQ (reference sequence). After removal of 5 bases from V and 3 bases from J, the junction contained 5 bases not matched to a gene. The CDR3 length is 15 residues. For the CDR3, the DNA is TGTGCCAGCAGCCCCTGGGACAGGGGGGAAGAGACCCAGTACTTC. Its translation: CASSPWDRGEETQYF.

The V and J genes are TRBV7-8 and TRBJ2-1; 9 bases agree with TRBD2. This CDR3 has 13 amino acids. Looked up from germline, CDR1 is SGHVS and CDR2 is FQNEAQ. The ends lost 1 base at V and 9 bases at J; junction bases unmatched: 1. CDR3 sequence: CASSLVAGVEQFF. For the CDR3, the DNA is TGTGCCAGCAGCTTAGTAGCGGGAGTTGAGCAGTTCTTC.

This clonotype was recorded a few times. The chain uses TRBV7-9 and TRBJ1-4; 9 bases map to TRBD1. The CDR3 contains 15 residues. Trimming cost V 4 bases and J 6 bases; bases outside gene matches: 6. Germline V gives CDR1 SEHNR, CDR2 FQNEAQ (reference sequence). The CDR3 DNA reads as TGTGCCAGCAGCTCGTGGACAGGGGCTGATGAAAAACTGTTTTTT. This codes for CASSSWTGADEKLFF.

The table lists this clonotype with a few counts. The chain has TRBV20-1 and TRBJ2-3; the match to TRBD1 covers 8 bases. In germline, CDR1 is DFQATT, CDR2 SNEGSKA (reference sequence). This CDR3 region has 11 residues. V lost 8 bases, J lost 5 bases, and 3 bases stayed unmatched. This CDR3 is CSKQGVDTQYF. The CDR3 DNA follows: TGCAGTAAACAGGGGGTAGATACGCAGTATTTT.

The V call is TRBV11-3, the J call TRBJ2-5; D is unclear. CDR1 SGHNT and CDR2 YENEEA come from the germline V gene. The CDR3 is 16 amino acids. V lost 3 bases and J lost 2, with 16 bases in between. This chain's CDR3 is CASSFPTHSPQETQYF. The CDR3 DNA is TGTGCCAGCAGCTTCCCCACACACTCTCCTCAAGAGACCCAGTACTTC.

The chain uses TRBV2 and TRBJ1-4; no reliable D call. Germline V gene data show CDR1 as SNHLY and CDR2 as FYNNEI. There are 11 residues in the CDR3. The V and J ends lost 4 bases and 8 bases respectively, with 5 bases between them. The CDR3, as DNA: TGTGCCAGCAGTGTGGGGGAAAAACTGTTTTTT. It translates to CASSVGEKLFF.

In its sample, this clonotype was seen once. The V and J genes are TRBV6-5 and TRBJ2-2, with 7 bases that match TRBD1. Unmatched junction bases numbered 10, after V lost 0 bases and J lost 0 bases. This CDR3 is 19 amino acids long. Germline V lookup: CDR1 MNHEY, CDR2 SVGAGI. DNA of the CDR3: TGTGCCAGCAGTTACTCGCCGGTGAGGGGGCTTCCGAACACCGGGGAGCTGTTTTTT. The encoded protein is CASSYSPVRGLPNTGELFF.

This clonotype occurred many times. The chain links TRBV5-1 to TRBJ2-1; D is ambiguous. Germline assignment: CDR1 SGHRS and CDR2 YFSETQ. V shed 0 bases and J shed 8 bases, with 18 bases lying between them. The CDR3 is made up of 16 amino acids. The CDR3 DNA is TGCGCCAGCAGCTTGGGGGCTGACCTTAGAACGGATGAGCAGTTCTTC. It translates to CASSLGADLRTDEQFF.

This rearrangement joins TRBV20-1 to TRBJ2-3, with 11 bases fitting TRBD2. This CDR3 is 15 amino acids long. Germline V gives CDR1 DFQATT, CDR2 SNEGSKA (reference sequence). V lost 3 bases and J lost 5; bases outside the gene matches: 7. Written as DNA, the CDR3 is TGCAGTGCTAGTATTAGCGGGAGGGCCAAAGATACGCAGTATTTT. Protein sequence: CSASISGRAKDTQYF.

This clonotype was detected only once. This chain joins TRBV18 and TRBJ2-1; 9 nucleotides line up with TRBD1. The CDR3 has 18 residues. Germline CDR1 is KGHSH and CDR2 is LQKENI. V shed 3 bases and J 0 bases; nucleotides not matched to a gene: 9. Here the CDR3 DNA reads TGTGCCAGCTCACCTCCGGGACAGGGTTGGAGCTCCTACAATGAGCAGTTCTTC. This sequence encodes CASSPPGQGWSSYNEQFF.

As DNA, the CDR3 is TGTGCCAGCAGAAACAGGGTCTCCCTTGCCTCCGGGGAGCTGTTTTTT. Translating it yields CASRNRVSLASGELFF. This sequence joins TRBV28 and TRBJ2-2, with D possibly TRBD1 on 6 matching bases. The CDR3 has 16 amino acids. Germline V gene data show CDR1 as MDHEN and CDR2 as SYDVKM. V lost 6 bases, J lost 6 bases, and 20 bases lay in between.

This clonotype was observed many times. The CDR3 reads CASSLGAQGVSPLHF. Written as DNA, the CDR3 is TGTGCCAGCAGTTTAGGTGCCCAGGGGGTTTCACCCCTCCACTTT. This chain uses TRBV12-3 or TRBV12-4 with TRBJ1-6, with TRBD1 identical over 7 bases. This CDR3 spans 15 amino acids. V trimming: 1 base; J trimming: 9 bases; junction bases outside the gene matches: 6.

CDR3 protein: CASSPRVGGYYEQYF. Here the CDR3 DNA reads TGCGCCAGCAGCCCCAGAGTCGGGGGATACTACGAGCAGTACTTC. V usage is TRBV5-1 and J usage is TRBJ2-7; possible D gene TRBD2, 6 bases. This CDR3 spans 15 amino acids. In germline, CDR1 is SGHRS, CDR2 YFSETQ. Deletions cut 4 bases from V and 3 bases from J, with 17 bases between.